The T cell receptor beta chain under discussion was sequenced for a study of memory CD4+ T cells and cytomegalovirus serostatus. The sort gate was single viable CD3+CD4+CD8-CD45RO+ cells for memory CD4+ T cells. Broader study findings: CD4+ memory repertoires contained about two fifths of the roughly 160 reported CMV TCRbeta sequences.

This clone has more than one count but fewer than ten. What it binds is unknown. Authors' analysis steps: After removing out-of-frame reads, 2 million to 2.5 million distinct TCRbeta sequences remained. TCRdb's table, derived via immunoSEQ multiplex PCR, lists solely in-frame clones and lacks some. D and trimming were read from the DNA, whereas the V and J calls and clone size are those reported in that table. The repertoire holds tens of thousands of clones, with less than 85% as singletons. What was sequenced was memory CD4+ T cells from blood. The receptor was derived from an adult in good health and CMV-seronegative.

The CDR3 protein is CASSRGPGVFFEQYF. CDR3 sequence (DNA): TGTGCCAGCAGTCGGGGACCAGGGGTTTTCTTTGAGCAGTACTTC. The V and J genes are TRBV28 and TRBJ2-7; D possibly corresponds to TRBD1 (6 bases). The V end lost 5 bases, the J end lost 7 bases, and 21 bases lay between the germline ends. The length of the CDR3 is 15 residues. Germline CDR1 MDHEN, CDR2 SYDVKM.